Described below is a single TCR beta chain sequence and its context. The data are from a study of T cell changes during pregnancy in multiple sclerosis. Method: immunoSEQ multiplex PCR; TCRdb's copy keeps in-frame clones and lacks some. In the table there are about 70,000 clones, 90% to 95% of which are singletons. J lost 0 bases, V lost 5 bases, and 6 bases had no gene match. The CDR3 has 16 residues. CDR1 and CDR2 from the germline V gene are SGHAT and FQNNGV. Sample: peripheral blood, taken after pregnancy. This chain links TRBV11-2 with TRBJ2-2; 7 bases map to TRBD1. The source of this sequence is a female donor with multiple sclerosis, enrolled in a pregnancy study. CDR3 sequence: CASSIRQGPNTGELFF. The CDR3 nucleotides read TGTGCCAGCAGCATCCGACAGGGACCGAACACCGGGGAGCTGTTTTTT.